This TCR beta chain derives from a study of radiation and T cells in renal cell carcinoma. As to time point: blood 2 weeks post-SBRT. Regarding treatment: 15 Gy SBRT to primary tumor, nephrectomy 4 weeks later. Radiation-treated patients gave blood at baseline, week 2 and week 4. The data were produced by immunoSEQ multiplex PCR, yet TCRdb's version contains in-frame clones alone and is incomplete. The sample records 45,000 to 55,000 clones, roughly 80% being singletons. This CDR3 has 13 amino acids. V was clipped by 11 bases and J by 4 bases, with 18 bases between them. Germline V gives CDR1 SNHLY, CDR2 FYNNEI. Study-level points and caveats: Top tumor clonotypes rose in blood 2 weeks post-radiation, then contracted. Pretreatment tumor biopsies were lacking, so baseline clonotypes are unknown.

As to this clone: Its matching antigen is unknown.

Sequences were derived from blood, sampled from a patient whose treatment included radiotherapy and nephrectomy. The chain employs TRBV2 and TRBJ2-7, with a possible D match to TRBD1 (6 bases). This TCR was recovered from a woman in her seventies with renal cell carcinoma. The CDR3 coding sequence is TGTGCCGGGGCCCCAGGGACACCTTACGAGCAGTACTTC. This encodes CAGAPGTPYEQYF.